These T cell receptor beta chains were read from a single sample in a study of T cell changes during pregnancy in multiple sclerosis. The protocol was immunoSEQ multiplex PCR, while the TCRdb copy is restricted to in-frame clones and leaves out a portion. The sample includes around 32,000 clones, roughly 89% of them seen just once. Sequenced material: CD8+ T cells from peripheral blood mononuclear cells, taken in the second trimester of pregnancy. The receptors were gathered from a female donor in good health, enrolled as a control in a pregnancy study. Both conserved end residues are part of each CDR3. The D gene is left open where the match is weak. Where a row states a size, it is once, few, many or the class of an expanded clone; other rows omit it.

TRBJ2-7 14 - - TRBV11-3 CASSLGVRGYEQYF TGTGCCAGCAGCTTAGGGGTCAGGGGCTACGAGCAGTACTTC
TRBJ2-7 15 - TRBD1 TRBV4-3 CASSQLTGDQYEQYF TGCGCCAGCAGCCAACTAACAGGGGACCAATACGAGCAGTACTTC
TRBJ1-1 15 few - TRBV4-2 CASSPYLTGNTEAFF TGTGCCAGCAGCCCCTACCTGACAGGGAACACTGAAGCTTTCTTT
TRBJ1-4 15 once TRBD1 TRBV7-9 CASSPSGDSHEKLFF TGTGCCAGCAGCCCATCGGGGGACAGTCATGAAAAACTGTTTTTT
TRBJ2-3 14 once - TRBV11-3 CASSKTAPPDTQYF TGTGCCAGCAGCAAGACAGCGCCCCCAGATACGCAGTATTTT
TRBJ2-2 13 - - TRBV4-3 CASSQDFTGELFF TGCGCCAGCAGCCAAGACTTTACCGGGGAGCTGTTTTTT
TRBJ2-1 16 - TRBD2 TRBV6-4 CASSASGTSGYNEQFF TGTGCCAGCAGTGCTTCCGGGACTAGCGGCTACAATGAGCAGTTCTTC
TRBJ2-7 14 - - TRBV4-3 CASSQGRGSYEQYF TGCGCCAGCAGCCAAGGTCGTGGCAGCTACGAGCAGTACTTC
TRBJ2-5 16 - - TRBV7-9 CASSSSAWGVAETQYF TGTGCCAGCAGCTCCTCCGCGTGGGGGGTAGCAGAGACCCAGTACTTC
TRBJ1-2 16 - - TRBV5-6 CASSLGFTGSPYGYTF TGTGCCAGCAGCTTGGGGTTTACAGGGTCCCCCTATGGCTACACCTTC
TRBJ2-1 14 - TRBD2 TRBV30 CAWSPGLYGSEQFF TGTGCCTGGAGTCCGGGACTATACGGGAGTGAGCAGTTCTTC
TRBJ2-3 12 once - TRBV9 CASSAYSDTQYF TGTGCCAGCAGCGCCTACAGCGATACGCAGTATTTT
TRBJ1-1 16 - TRBD1 TRBV7-9 CASSLGQGNMNTEAFF TGTGCCAGCAGCCTCGGACAGGGGAATATGAACACTGAAGCTTTCTTT
TRBJ1-2 14 - - TRBV11-3 CASSLRTEGGGYTF TGTGCCAGCAGCCTCAGGACCGAGGGTGGTGGCTACACCTTC
TRBJ2-3 17 - TRBD1 TRBV13 CASTILTGGQITDTQYF TGTGCCAGCACCATACTCACAGGGGGCCAAATTACAGATACGCAGTATTTT
TRBJ2-7 16 - TRBD2 TRBV19 CASFPTTSGGTYEQYF TGTGCCAGTTTTCCTACGACTAGCGGGGGGACCTACGAGCAGTACTTC
TRBJ1-1 13 - - TRBV4-2 CASSHHSIHEAFF TGTGCCAGCAGCCACCACTCTATTCATGAAGCTTTCTTT
TRBJ2-1 14 - - TRBV6-4 CASSEEGSYNEQFF TGTGCCAGCAGTGAGGAGGGCTCCTACAATGAGCAGTTCTTC
TRBJ2-1 13 - - TRBV30 CAWLGLGRSEQFF TGTGCCTGGTTGGGACTTGGGCGGAGTGAGCAGTTCTTC
TRBJ1-1 16 - - TRBV4-3 CASSQDRVQVNTEAFF TGCGCCAGCAGCCAAGATAGGGTACAGGTGAACACTGAAGCTTTCTTT
TRBJ1-2 15 - TRBD1 TRBV5-4 CASSGRTGAGYGYTF TGTGCCAGCAGCGGACGCACAGGGGCCGGCTATGGCTACACCTTC
TRBJ1-1 14 - - TRBV4-1 CASSRAGGEREAFF TGCGCCAGCAGCCGAGCCGGGGGGGAGCGAGAAGCTTTCTTT
TRBJ2-2 14 - - TRBV10-1 CASKGLEITGELFF TGCGCCAGCAAGGGACTGGAGATCACCGGGGAGCTGTTTTTT
TRBJ2-7 16 - - TRBV15 CATSGSTTGIRGEQYF TGTGCCACCAGCGGGTCTACCACAGGGATTCGGGGCGAGCAGTACTTC
TRBJ1-4 14 - - TRBV4-2 CASSQDIGHEKLFF TGTGCCAGCAGCCAAGATATTGGCCATGAAAAACTGTTTTTT